This T cell receptor (beta chain) was profiled in a study of cytomegalovirus exposure and HLA in healthy donors. Primers for the PCR totalled 60 Vbeta and 13 Jbeta. Sequencing was performed with immunoSEQ multiplex PCR; in TCRdb, only in-frame clones are kept and a portion is missing. The top ten clones hold 1% of a sample with roughly 130,000 clones, 75% to 85% of them seen once. Study observations and caveats: Several of the most significant clusters appeared, in a later analysis, to be linked to common viral pathogens.

After removal of 5 bases from V and 2 bases from J, the junction contained 9 bases not matched to a gene. The germline gives CDR1 SGHVS, CDR2 FQNEAQ. CDR3 length: 17 amino acids. As concerns this clone: Its antigen is not identified.

Sequencing used PBMCs. The rearrangement links TRBV7-8 to TRBJ2-3; 11 bases are a match to TRBD2. This TCR derives from a man in his forties or fifties in good health and CMV-seronegative. CDR3 nucleotide sequence: TGTGCCAGCAGCCCCCGACCACTAGCGGGAGACACAGATACGCAGTATTTT. Protein product: CASSPRPLAGDTDTQYF.